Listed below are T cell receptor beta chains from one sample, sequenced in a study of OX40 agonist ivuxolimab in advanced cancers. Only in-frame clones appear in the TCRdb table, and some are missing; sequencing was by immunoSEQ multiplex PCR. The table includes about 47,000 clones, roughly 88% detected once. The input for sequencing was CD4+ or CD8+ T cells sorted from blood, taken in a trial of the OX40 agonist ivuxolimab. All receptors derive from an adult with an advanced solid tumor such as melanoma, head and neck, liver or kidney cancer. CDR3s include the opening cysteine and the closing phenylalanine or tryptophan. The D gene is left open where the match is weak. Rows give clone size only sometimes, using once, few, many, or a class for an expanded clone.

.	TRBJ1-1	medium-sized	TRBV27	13	TGTGCCAGCAGTTTATCTCTGGGGTCTGAAGCTTTCTTT	CASSLSLGSEAFF
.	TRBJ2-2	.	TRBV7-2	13	TGTGCCATTTTGCCCCGAGCCGCCGGGGAGCTGTTTTTT	CAILPRAAGELFF
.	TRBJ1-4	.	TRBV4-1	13	TGCGCCAGCAGCGGGGGTATTAAGGAAAAACTGTTTTTT	CASSGGIKEKLFF
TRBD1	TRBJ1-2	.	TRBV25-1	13	TGTGCCAGCAGTAACCAGGGGGTTGAAGGCTACACCTTC	CASSNQGVEGYTF
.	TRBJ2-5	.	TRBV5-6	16	TGTGCCAGCAGCCAGGTTGTCGGGAGAACCCGCGAGACCCAGTACTTC	CASSQVVGRTRETQYF
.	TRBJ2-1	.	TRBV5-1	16	TGCGCCAGCAGCTTTGCCGGGACAAATTCCTACAATGAGCAGTTCTTC	CASSFAGTNSYNEQFF
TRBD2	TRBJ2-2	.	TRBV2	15	TGTGCCAGCAGTGAGGCGACGGGGGGGACCGGGGAGCTGTTTTTT	CASSEATGGTGELFF
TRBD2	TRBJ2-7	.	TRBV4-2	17	TGTGCCAGCAGCCAAGATCGGAGCGGGAGGGCCTCCTACGAGCAGTACTTC	CASSQDRSGRASYEQYF
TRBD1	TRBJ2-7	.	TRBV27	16	TGTGCCAGCAGTTTAGGATCCGGGACAGGGGGCTACGAGCAGTACTTC	CASSLGSGTGGYEQYF
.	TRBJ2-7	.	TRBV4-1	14	TGCGCCAGCAGCCAAGGATTCGTCGGGGACGAGCAGTACTTC	CASSQGFVGDEQYF
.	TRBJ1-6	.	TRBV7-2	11	TGTGCCAGCAGCATGGTAGGGGCCCTCCACTTT	CASSMVGALHF
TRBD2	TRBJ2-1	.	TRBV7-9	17	TGTGCCAGCAGCCACGGACTAGCGGGGGTAACTTACAATGAGCAGTTCTTC	CASSHGLAGVTYNEQFF
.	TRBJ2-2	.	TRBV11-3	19	TGTGCCAGCAGCTTAGACCCTCCAGGGTGGGAGACGAACACCGGGGAGCTGTTTTTT	CASSLDPPGWETNTGELFF
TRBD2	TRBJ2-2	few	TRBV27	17	TGTGCCAGCAGTTCGTGGGGACTAGCGGCGAACACCGGGGAGCTGTTTTTT	CASSSWGLAANTGELFF
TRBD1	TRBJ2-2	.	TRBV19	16	TGTGCCAGTAAGAACAGGGGGCAAGGGAACACCGGGGAGCTGTTTTTT	CASKNRGQGNTGELFF
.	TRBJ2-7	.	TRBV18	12	TGTGCCAGCTCACCAGAGTCCCACGAGCAGTACTTC	CASSPESHEQYF
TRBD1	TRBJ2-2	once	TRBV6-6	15	TGTGCCAGCAGCCTACAGGGGGTCGACACCGGGGAGCTGTTTTTT	CASSLQGVDTGELFF
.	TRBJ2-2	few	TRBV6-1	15	TGTGCCAGCAGTTCCGGGACTGTGAGCACCGGGGAGCTGTTTTTT	CASSSGTVSTGELFF
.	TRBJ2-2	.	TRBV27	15	TGTGCCAGCAGTTCCACAACCCAGGGCACCGGGGAGCTGTTTTTT	CASSSTTQGTGELFF
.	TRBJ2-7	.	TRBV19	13	TGTGCCAGTAGTATAAAGGCAAACTACGAGCAGTACTTC	CASSIKANYEQYF
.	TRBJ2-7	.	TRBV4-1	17	TGCGCCAGCAGCCAAGATATATCGCGGGGGCCGGGCTACGAGCAGTACTTC	CASSQDISRGPGYEQYF
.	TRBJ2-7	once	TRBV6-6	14	TGTGCCAGCAGGGGCGCCTTAAACTCCTACGAGCAGTACTTC	CASRGALNSYEQYF
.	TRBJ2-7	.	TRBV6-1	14	TGTGCCAGCTCCTCAGGGTCCTTAACCTACGAGCAGTACTTC	CASSSGSLTYEQYF
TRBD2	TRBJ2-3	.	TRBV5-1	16	TGCGCCAGCAGCTTGCCCGGGACTAGCGGCACAGATACGCAGTATTTT	CASSLPGTSGTDTQYF
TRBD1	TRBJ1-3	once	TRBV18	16	TGTGCCAGCTCCCCAGGGGGCCGGAACTCTGGAAACACCATATATTTT	CASSPGGRNSGNTIYF
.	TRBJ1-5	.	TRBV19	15	TGTGCCAGTAGTATAGCCGGACAGATCAATCAGCCCCAGCATTTT	CASSIAGQINQPQHF
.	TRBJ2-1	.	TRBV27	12	TGTGCCAGCAGTTCGGGCTACAATGAGCAGTTCTTC	CASSSGYNEQFF
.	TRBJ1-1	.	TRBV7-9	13	TGTGCCAGCAGCCCCCGGGGGGCACCTTGGGCTTTCTTT	CASSPRGAPWAFF
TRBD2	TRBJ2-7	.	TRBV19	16	TGTGCCAGTAGTTTCCTAGCGGGAGGACCTTCCTACGAGCAGTACTTC	CASSFLAGGPSYEQYF
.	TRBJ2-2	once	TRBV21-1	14	TGTGCCGACCGACAGGCAGAGCACACCGGGGAGCTGTTTTTT	CADRQAEHTGELFF
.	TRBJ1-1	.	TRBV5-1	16	TGCGCCAGCAGCTTGAGGGAGGGGTCCTTGAACACTGAAGCTTTCTTT	CASSLREGSLNTEAFF
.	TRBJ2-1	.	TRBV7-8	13	TGTGCCAGCAGCTTAGGGCAGGGGTTTGAGCAGTTCTTC	CASSLGQGFEQFF
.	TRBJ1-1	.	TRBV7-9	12	TGTGCCAGCAGCCTTGGGACGCCGGAAGCTTTCTTT	CASSLGTPEAFF
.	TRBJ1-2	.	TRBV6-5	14	TGTGCCAGCAGTTTACAAGGGGCTAACTATGGCTACACCTTC	CASSLQGANYGYTF
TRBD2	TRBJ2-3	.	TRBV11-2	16	TGTGCCAGCAGCATTGGACTAGCGGGGGGCACAGATACGCAGTATTTT	CASSIGLAGGTDTQYF
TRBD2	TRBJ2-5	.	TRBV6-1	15	TGTGCCAGCAGTGAATCTTGGCAGGGAGGGGAGACCCAGTACTTC	CASSESWQGGETQYF
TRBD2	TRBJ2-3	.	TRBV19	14	TGTGCCAGTAGAAGCGGGAGGGCCGGAGATACGCAGTATTTT	CASRSGRAGDTQYF